This T cell receptor beta chain was obtained from a study of blood T cell repertoires in COVID-19. The CDR3 has 12 amino acids. V was cut by 2 bases and J by 2 bases, with 3 bases left in between. TCRdb keeps only in-frame clones here, not all; method: immunoSEQ multiplex PCR. Counted here are roughly 180,000 clones, around 85% occurring once; the ten biggest clones make up 6.5% to 7.5%. Input material: peripheral blood. V usage is TRBV12-3 or TRBV12-4 and J usage is TRBJ1-2; D unclear. This receptor was obtained from a man older than 75 with COVID-19, enrolled during active disease. This chain's CDR3 is CASSLSNYGYTF. CDR3 DNA sequence: TGTGCCAGCAGTTTATCGAACTATGGCTACACCTTC.